This T cell receptor (beta chain) was sequenced in a study of tumor-infiltrating lymphocytes in primary liver carcinoma. The CDR3 is made up of 16 amino acids. The V gene's germline CDR1 is ENHRY and CDR2 SYGVKD. Starting material for RNA and DNA co-extraction consisted of about 19-32 mg of unsorted bulk tissue. Comment on this clonotype: The junction does not match germline at one end; this may be a read error.

A constant-region primer primed TCR beta cDNA synthesis from about 530 ng of total RNA. Three-round nested multiplex PCR performed with slightly modified ARM-PCR produced the TCR beta libraries. Rounds one and two of PCR, each of around 11 cycles, were primed with TRBV1-TRBV30 forward primers and a C-beta reverse primer. TCRdb re-analysed the multiplex PCR reads in MiXCR, keeping a single row per CDR3 protein. The top ten hold approximately 34% of the sample, which has 20,000 to 25,000 distinct CDR3 sequences, around 81% seen once. Material for sequencing was liver tumor tissue from sampling region 2. Subset denoted: tumor region T2, inferior pole. This sequence originates from a woman in her 30s with primary liver carcinoma and hepatitis B virus infection. The chain links TRBV10-3 to TRBJ2-1, with 8 bases fitting TRBD2. The CDR3 is CTISESEAGAYNEHFF. The DNA for the CDR3 is TGTACCATCAGTGAGTCGGAAGCGGGAGCCTATAATGAGCATTTCTTC.